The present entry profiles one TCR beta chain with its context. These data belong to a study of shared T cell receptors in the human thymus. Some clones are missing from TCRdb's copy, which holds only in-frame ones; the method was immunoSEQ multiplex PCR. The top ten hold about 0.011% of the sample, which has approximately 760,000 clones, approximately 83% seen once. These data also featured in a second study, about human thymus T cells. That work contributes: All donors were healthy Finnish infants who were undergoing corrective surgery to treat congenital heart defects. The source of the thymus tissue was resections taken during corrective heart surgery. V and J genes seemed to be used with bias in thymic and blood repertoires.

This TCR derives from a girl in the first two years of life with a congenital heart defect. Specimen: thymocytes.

CDR3 DNA: TGTGCCAGCAGTCTCATCCCGGGCCTGTCCAGGGACGAGCAGTACTTC. Translated, it gives CASSLIPGLSRDEQYF. V and J are TRBV27 and TRBJ2-7, with D tentatively TRBD1 (5 bases). The V gene lost 5 bases and the J gene lost 5 bases, with 22 bases spanning the gap. The V gene's germline CDR1 is MNHEY and CDR2 SMNVEV (reference sequence). The CDR3 is 16 amino acids.